This T cell receptor (beta chain) was profiled in a study of blood T cell repertoires in COVID-19 (dated by TCRdb to between 2020 and 2021). About the study as a whole: The collaborator samples originated in the United States, Italy and Spain and spanned the acute and convalescent phases of COVID-19. The material from the prospective study consisted of cDNA or gDNA derived from T cells, B-cell-depleted T cells, or PBMCs. The dataset comprised deeply sampled blood TCRbeta repertoires from subjects exposed to, actively infected with, or recovered from COVID-19. The repertoires were released in a freely available public database meant as a resource for research on the immune response to SARS-CoV-2. Samples were obtained from the ongoing ImmuneRACE study (first 160 participants) and from 1,000 to 1,500 subjects provided by 6 global collaborators. Sample metadata almost always included a de-identified subject ID, COVID-19 status, age in years and sex. HLA class I and class II types, where available, came from metadata supplied by the sample provider rather than from assay-based typing. Paper-wide results and their limitations: How much clinical and demographic metadata was included differed by source and by participant, and the metadata was provided uncurated.

The immunoSEQ Assay, a bias-controlled multiplex PCR, was used to amplify TCRbeta CDR3 regions from genomic DNA. The source study handled its data this way. Nucleated cell counts per sample were estimated from amplification of reference gene primers within the assay. To quantify the absolute abundance of each unique TCRbeta CDR3 rearrangement, sequence reads were collapsed and filtered. For each sample, productive Simpson clonality was calculated by taking the square root of Simpson's diversity index across productive rearrangements. This is the immuneACCESS table as TCRdb keeps it, with only in-frame sequences that have V and J called. A part of the clones is gone; compared with another copy, unresolved V genes explain less than half, and the rest is unexplained. V, J and clone size derive from that table, while D and trimming were established from the DNA sequence. The sample table records about 100,000 clones; approximately 79% of these occur just once. The ten largest clones add up to about a sixth of the sample.

Deletion took 5 bases off V and 3 bases off J, with a span of 18 bases between the germline ends. Taken from the germline V gene, the CDR1 and CDR2 loops are SGHVS and FQNEAQ. Spanning cysteine to phenylalanine, the CDR3 consists of 16 amino acids. Only the CDR3 DNA stays, 48 bases, in frame from base 1. With regard to this clone: The antigen it recognizes is unknown. No clone much larger than this one lies a single base away; base qualities are absent.

The collaborating institutions used their own protocols to collect whole blood in K2EDTA tubes. For TCRbeta analysis, collaborators shipped samples in one of three forms: frozen whole blood, isolated PBMCs, or DNA extracted from either of those sample types. The rearranged chain carries TRBV7-8 and TRBJ2-3; a tentative D call is TRBD2 (6 bases match). The clonotype comes from a woman of 80 years or more with active or convalescent COVID-19. The sequencing sample was made of peripheral blood. The CDR3 corresponds to CASSTRTGVKTDTQYF. In nucleotide form, the sequence is TGTGCCAGCAGCACTCGAACGGGAGTAAAGACAGATACGCAGTATTTT.